This T cell receptor (beta chain) stems from a study of vaccination and CD4 T cells after COVID-19. With the Oncomine TCR Beta short-read assay, DNA from cultured CD4+ T cells was sequenced. Each CDR3 protein is one row after TCRdb ran MiXCR on the PCR reads. Found here are 3,500 to 5,000 distinct CDR3 sequences, roughly 63% of them singletons; the top ten hold around 29%. Specified treatment: approximately 9-day PBMC culture with coronavirus spike peptide pools or control peptides (ViraFEST assay). Unexposed donor CD4+ T cells predated the COVID-19 pandemic, collected 2011-2018. J lost 2 bases, V lost 0 bases, and 10 bases had no gene match. The CDR3 runs to 18 residues. Germline values: CDR1 DFQATT, CDR2 SNEGSKA (reference sequence). Comments on this clonotype: Its matching antigen is unknown.

The source is a human donor in good health. Sequenced material: CD4+ T cells from blood, cultured in vitro. The genes are TRBV20-1 and TRBJ2-1, with 10 bases fitting TRBD2. The CDR3 bases are TGCAGTGCTAGAGATCCTAGCGGGGGCCCCAGCGCCTACAATGAGCAGTTCTTC. Translation: CSARDPSGGPSAYNEQFF.